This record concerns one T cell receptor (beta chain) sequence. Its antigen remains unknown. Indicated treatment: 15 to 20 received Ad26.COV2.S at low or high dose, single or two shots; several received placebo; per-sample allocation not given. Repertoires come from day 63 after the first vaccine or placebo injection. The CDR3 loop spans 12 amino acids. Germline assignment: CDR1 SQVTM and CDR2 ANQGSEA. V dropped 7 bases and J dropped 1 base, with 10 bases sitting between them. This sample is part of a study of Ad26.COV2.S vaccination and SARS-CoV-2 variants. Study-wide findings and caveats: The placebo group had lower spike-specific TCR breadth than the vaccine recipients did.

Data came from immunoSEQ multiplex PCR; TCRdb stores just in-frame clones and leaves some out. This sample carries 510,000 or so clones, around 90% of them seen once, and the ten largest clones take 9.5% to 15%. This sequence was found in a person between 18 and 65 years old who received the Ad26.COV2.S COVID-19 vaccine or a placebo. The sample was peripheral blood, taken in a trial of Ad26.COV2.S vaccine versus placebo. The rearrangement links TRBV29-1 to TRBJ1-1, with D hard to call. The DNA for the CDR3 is TGCAGCGCTCCGCTGAAGAACACTGAAGCTTTCTTT. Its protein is CSAPLKNTEAFF.